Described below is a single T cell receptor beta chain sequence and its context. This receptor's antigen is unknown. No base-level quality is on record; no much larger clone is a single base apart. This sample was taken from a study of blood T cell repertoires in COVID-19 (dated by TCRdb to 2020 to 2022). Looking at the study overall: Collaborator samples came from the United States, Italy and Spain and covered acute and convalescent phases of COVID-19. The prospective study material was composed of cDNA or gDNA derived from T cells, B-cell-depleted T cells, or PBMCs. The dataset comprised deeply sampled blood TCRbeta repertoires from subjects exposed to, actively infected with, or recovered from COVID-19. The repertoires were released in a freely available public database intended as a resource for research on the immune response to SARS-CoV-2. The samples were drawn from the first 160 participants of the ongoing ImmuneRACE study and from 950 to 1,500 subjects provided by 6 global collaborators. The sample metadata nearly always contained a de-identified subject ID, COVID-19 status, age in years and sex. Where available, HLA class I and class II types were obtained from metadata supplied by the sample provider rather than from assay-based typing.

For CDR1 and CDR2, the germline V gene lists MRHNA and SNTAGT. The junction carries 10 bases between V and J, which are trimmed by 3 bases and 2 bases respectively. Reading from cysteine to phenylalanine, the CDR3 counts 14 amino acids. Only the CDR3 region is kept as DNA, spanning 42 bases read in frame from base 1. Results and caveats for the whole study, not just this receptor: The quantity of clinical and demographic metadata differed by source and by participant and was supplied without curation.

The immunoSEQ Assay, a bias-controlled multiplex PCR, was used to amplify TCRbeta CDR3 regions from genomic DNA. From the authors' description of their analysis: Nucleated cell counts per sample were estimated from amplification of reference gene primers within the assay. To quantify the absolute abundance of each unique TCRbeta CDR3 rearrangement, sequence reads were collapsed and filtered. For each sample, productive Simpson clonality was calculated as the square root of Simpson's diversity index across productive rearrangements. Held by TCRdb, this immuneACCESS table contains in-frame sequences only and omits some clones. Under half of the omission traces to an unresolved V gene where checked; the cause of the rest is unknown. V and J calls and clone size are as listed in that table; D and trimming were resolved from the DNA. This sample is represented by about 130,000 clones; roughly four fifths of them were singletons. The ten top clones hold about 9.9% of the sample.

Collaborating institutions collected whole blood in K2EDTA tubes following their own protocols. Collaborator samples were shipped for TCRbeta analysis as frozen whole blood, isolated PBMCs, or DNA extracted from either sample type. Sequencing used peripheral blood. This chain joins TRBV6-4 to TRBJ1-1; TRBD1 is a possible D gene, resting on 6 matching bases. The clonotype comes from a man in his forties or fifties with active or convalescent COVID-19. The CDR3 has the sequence CASSEKGTNTEAFF. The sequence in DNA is TGTGCCAGCAGTGAGAAGGGGACAAACACTGAAGCTTTCTTT.